What follows are 21 T cell receptor beta chains derived from one specimen sequenced in a study of CD8 T cells in ankylosing spondylitis (TCRdb year 2017). Library preparation used 5' RACE. The instrument was an Illumina HiSeq 2500. TCRdb reprocessed the public reads (quality trimming at Q25 with fastp, clone calling with MiXCR) and kept in-frame beta chains. All rows with the same CDR3 protein become a single entry with the most common DNA and genes. The sample table shows 250,000 to 300,000 distinct CDR3 sequences, and 15% to 20% are seen once. The ten largest make up under 40% of the sample. The source material was blood, either unsorted or a sorted T cell fraction (not recorded which). These receptors were taken from a male donor with ankylosing spondylitis or in good health (not recorded which).

This clonotype was observed a handful of times. The rearrangement joins TRBV29-1 to TRBJ2-7; D is perhaps TRBD2 (5 bases). V was trimmed by 0 bases and J by 2 bases, leaving 8 bases between them. CDR3 length equals 13 residues. Germline CDR1 is SQVTM and CDR2 is ANQGSEA. CDR3: CSVEDEGAYEQYF. The CDR3 coding sequence is TGCAGCGTTGAAGATGAGGGCGCCTACGAGCAGTACTTC.

The J gene is TRBJ1-4, the V gene TRBV9; possibly TRBD1 for D (5 bases). The CDR3 totals 15 residues. Germline V gene lookup returns CDR1 SGDLS and CDR2 YYNGEE. Trimming removed 0 bases from V and 8 bases from J, with 14 bases in between. The CDR3 DNA follows: TGTGCCAGCAGCGTAGGGGGCAGGGTGTACGAAAAACTGTTTTTT. It codes for CASSVGGRVYEKLFF.

The J gene is TRBJ2-4, the V gene TRBV10-3; 9 nucleotides match TRBD1. CDR1 ENHRY and CDR2 SYGVKD come from the germline V gene. V shed 5 bases and J 1 base; nucleotides not matched to a gene: 12. This CDR3 has 18 residues. DNA for the CDR3: TGTGCCATCAGTATGACAGGGGGTGGAAGCTTGGCCAAAAACATTCAGTACTTC. This encodes CAISMTGGGSLAKNIQYF.

This clonotype was observed a handful of times. The rearrangement joins TRBV11-2 to TRBJ1-1, with D tentatively TRBD1 (6 bases). Germline V gene lookup returns CDR1 SGHAT and CDR2 FQNNGV. V was clipped by 8 bases and J by 4 bases, with 11 bases between them. This CDR3 contains 12 residues. The CDR3 region is CASVGGPTEAFF. As DNA, the CDR3 is TGTGCCAGCGTAGGGGGGCCCACTGAAGCTTTCTTT.

This clonotype was counted a few times. The V gene is TRBV4-3, the J gene TRBJ2-1; 13 nucleotides line up with TRBD2. The CDR3 totals 16 residues. The germline gives CDR1 LGHNA, CDR2 YSLEER. The V and J ends lost 0 bases and 9 bases, in that order; junction bases with no gene match: 5. The CDR3 nucleotides read TGCGCCAGCAGCCAAGATGAACTAGCGGGAGGGATTGAGCAGTTCTTC. This translates into CASSQDELAGGIEQFF.

V gene TRBV2 combines with J gene TRBJ2-3, with a weak D call TRBD2 (6 bases). With 6 bases removed from V and 2 bases from J, the gap between germline ends came to 24 bases. This CDR3 comprises 18 residues. The germline V gene has CDR1 SNHLY and CDR2 FYNNEI. Here the CDR3 reads CASRGRMSGPPLTDTQYF. The CDR3 region has the DNA TGTGCCAGCAGGGGCAGGATGAGCGGGCCGCCCCTCACAGATACGCAGTATTTT.

J is TRBJ2-7 and V is TRBV5-6; D may be TRBD1 (6 bases). The CDR3 consists of 14 residues. Germline lookup yields CDR1 SGHDT and CDR2 YYEEEE. V lost 2 bases to trimming and J lost 2 bases, with 11 bases between them. Here the CDR3 reads CASSLQGSAYEQYF. The CDR3 DNA reads as TGTGCCAGCAGCTTACAGGGTTCCGCCTACGAGCAGTACTTC.

This clonotype was seen more than once but under ten times. The chain has TRBV4-1 and TRBJ2-7; 9 bases align to TRBD2. The CDR3 has 16 residues. V was clipped by 1 base and J by 2 bases; unmatched bases: 6. Germline CDR1 reads MGHRA; CDR2 reads YSYEKL. The DNA of the CDR3 is TGCGCCAGCAGCCAAGTGTTAGCGGGAGAGACCTACGAGCAGTACTTC. It translates to CASSQVLAGETYEQYF.

Only a few counts were recorded for this clonotype. This chain joins TRBV4-1 and TRBJ2-3; a possible D gene is TRBD2 (5 bases). This CDR3 has 14 residues. Germline CDR1 MGHRA, CDR2 YSYEKL. The ends were cut back, 3 bases at V and 2 bases at J, with 9 bases in the middle. CDR3 residues: CASSHRENTDTQYF. In nucleotides, the CDR3 is TGCGCCAGCAGCCATAGGGAGAACACAGATACGCAGTATTTT.

This clonotype was seen more than once but under ten times. The V gene is TRBV5-1, the J gene TRBJ2-7, with 9 bases identical to TRBD1. CDR3 size: 15 residues. The germline gives CDR1 SGHRS, CDR2 YFSETQ. With 1 base clipped from V and 2 bases from J, the junction kept 4 bases outside the gene matches. The chain's CDR3 is CASSLLGTGTYEQYF. The CDR3 DNA reads as TGCGCCAGCAGCTTGCTCGGGACAGGGACCTACGAGCAGTACTTC.

This clonotype was seen more than once but under ten times. The J gene is TRBJ1-1, the V gene TRBV5-1; D gene uncertain. The CDR3 spans 11 residues. Trimming removed 0 bases at V and 10 bases at J, with 7 bases between. From germline, CDR1 is SGHRS and CDR2 YFSETQ. CDR3 protein: CASSLGAGAFF. DNA of the CDR3: TGCGCCAGCAGCTTGGGGGCCGGAGCTTTCTTT.

This rearrangement joins TRBV11-2 to TRBJ1-1, with D possibly TRBD1 on 5 matching bases. V lost 3 bases, J lost 3 bases, and 17 bases lay in between. This CDR3 comprises 16 residues. Germline lookup yields CDR1 SGHAT and CDR2 FQNNGV. This CDR3 reads CASSLGPGPRDTEAFF. For the CDR3, the DNA is TGTGCCAGCAGCTTGGGGCCAGGGCCCAGGGACACTGAAGCTTTCTTT. Filled out from reference TRBV11-2 and TRBJ1-1, the complete variable domain reads EAGVAQSPRYKIIEKRQSVAFWCNPISGHATLYWYQQILGQGPKLLIQFQNNGVVDDSQLPKDRFSAERLKGVDSTLKIQPAKLEDSAVYLCASSLGPGPRDTEAFFGQGTRLTVV.

This clonotype came up a few times. The chain couples TRBV9 to TRBJ1-1; D may be TRBD1 (5 bases). CDR1 SGDLS and CDR2 YYNGEE come from the germline V gene. V shed 3 bases and J shed 4 bases, with 16 bases lying between them. The CDR3 is 15 amino acids. The CDR3 DNA reads as TGTGCCAGCAGCGAGGGACCGGCGGGGGGCACTGAAGCTTTCTTT. This translates into CASSEGPAGGTEAFF.

J is TRBJ2-6 and V is TRBV21-1; the tabulated D call, TRBD1, remains unverified against the DNA. TRBV21-1 is shown as a pseudogene. The CDR3 loop spans 20 amino acids. This CDR3 reads CASSKARDEAFNSGANVLTF. As DNA, the CDR3 is TGTGCCAGCAGCAAAGCTAGGGACGAAGCATTTAACTCTGGGGCCAACGTCCTGACTTTC.

This clonotype was observed a few times. The rearrangement joins TRBV7-9 to TRBJ2-3; D is ambiguous. Germline CDR1 SEHNR, CDR2 FQNEAQ (reference sequence). The V end lost 5 bases, the J end lost 6 bases, and 9 bases lay between the germline ends. This CDR3 spans 12 amino acids. The CDR3 DNA reads as TGTGCCAGCAGCCAATTAGATGATACGCAGTATTTT. This translates into CASSQLDDTQYF.

This clonotype was observed a few times. The chain uses TRBV18 and TRBJ2-5, with a tentative D call TRBD1 (6 bases). Germline values: CDR1 KGHSH, CDR2 LQKENI. The CDR3 extends over 16 amino acids. V lost 0 bases to trimming and J lost 1 base, with 12 bases between them. This CDR3 is CASSPPTGTTQETQYF. Written as DNA, the CDR3 is TGTGCCAGCTCACCACCAACAGGGACCACCCAAGAGACCCAGTACTTC.

This clonotype has just a few counts. The gene calls are TRBV29-1 and TRBJ2-1; 7 nucleotides line up with TRBD2. V trimming: 3 bases; J trimming: 3 bases; junction bases outside the gene matches: 11. Germline V gives CDR1 SQVTM, CDR2 ANQGSEA. This CDR3 region has 16 residues. The CDR3 here is CSVDGSGIRIYNEQFF. The CDR3 nucleotides are TGCAGCGTTGATGGGAGCGGGATACGGATCTACAATGAGCAGTTCTTC.

As to this clonotype: The junction does not match germline at one end; this may be a read error. The chain carries TRBV7-7 and TRBJ2-1, with TRBD2 matching over 8 bases. This CDR3 is 15 amino acids long. Germline loops: CDR1 SSHAT, CDR2 FNYEAQ (reference sequence). CDR3 amino acids: CASSLTLAERNEQFF. CDR3 in DNA: TGTGCTAGCAGCTTAACACTAGCGGAACGAAATGAGCAGTTCTTC. Drawing the rest from reference TRBV7-7 and TRBJ2-1, the complete variable domain is GAGVSQSPRYKVTKRGQDVTLRCDPISSHATLYWYQQALGQGPEFLTYFNYEAQPDKSGLPSDRFSAERPEGSISTLTIQRTEQRDSAMYRCASSLTLAERNEQFFGPGTRLTVL.

This clonotype showed up many times. V and J are TRBV5-6 and TRBJ2-3; D might be TRBD1 (6 bases). CDR3 length: 15 residues. With 1 base removed from V and 1 base from J, the gap between germline ends came to 10 bases. The germline CDR1 and CDR2 sequences are SGHDT and YYEEEE. CDR3 residues: CASSLRGGGTDTQYF. In DNA, the CDR3 is TGTGCCAGCAGCTTGAGAGGGGGTGGCACAGATACGCAGTATTTT.

As regards this clonotype: As the CDR3 is not closed by the conserved phenylalanine or tryptophan, this likely results from a read error. The limits of the CDR3 on the DNA are not certain, so only TCRdb's listed CDR3 is given. This chain uses TRBV29-1 with TRBJ2-1; the tabulated D call, TRBD2, remains unverified against the DNA. Ends included, the CDR3 has 12 residues. The germline CDR1 and CDR2 sequences are SQVTM and ANQGSEA. The CDR3 region is CSVEGLAGGLTS.

The sample holds a few counts of this clonotype. The chain couples TRBV3-1 to TRBJ2-3; TRBD2 matches 9 bases. CDR1 LGHDT and CDR2 YNNKEL come from the germline V gene (reference sequence). The CDR3 totals 16 residues. The trim removed 7 bases at V and 3 bases at J, leaving 11 bases unmatched. The CDR3 DNA reads TGTGCCAGCAACGCGGGACTAGCCAACCCGACAGATACGCAGTATTTT. This codes for CASNAGLANPTDTQYF.